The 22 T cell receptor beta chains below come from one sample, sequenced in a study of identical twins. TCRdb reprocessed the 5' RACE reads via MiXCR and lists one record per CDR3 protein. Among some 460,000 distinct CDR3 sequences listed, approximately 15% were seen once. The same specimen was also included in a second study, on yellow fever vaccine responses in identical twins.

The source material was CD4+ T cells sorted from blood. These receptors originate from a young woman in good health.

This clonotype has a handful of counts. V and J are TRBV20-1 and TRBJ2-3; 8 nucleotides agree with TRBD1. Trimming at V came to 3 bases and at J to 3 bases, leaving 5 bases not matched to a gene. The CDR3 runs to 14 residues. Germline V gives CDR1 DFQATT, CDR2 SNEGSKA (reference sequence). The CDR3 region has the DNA TGCAGTGCTAGCAGGGGGCTTCCGACAGATACGCAGTATTTT. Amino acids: CSASRGLPTDTQYF.

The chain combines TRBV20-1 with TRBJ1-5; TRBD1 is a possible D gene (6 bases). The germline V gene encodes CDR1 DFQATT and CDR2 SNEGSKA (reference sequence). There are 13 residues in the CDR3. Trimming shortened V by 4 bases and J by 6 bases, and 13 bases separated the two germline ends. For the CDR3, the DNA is TGCAGTGCTAAACAGGGTACAAGTCAGCCCCAGCATTTT. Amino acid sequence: CSAKQGTSQPQHF.

The CDR3 loop reads CASNFGGSYNEQFF. The CDR3 DNA is TGTGCCAGCAACTTTGGGGGCTCCTACAATGAGCAGTTCTTC. The genes are TRBV9 and TRBJ2-1, with D possibly called TRBD1 or TRBD2 (5 bases each). Germline V gene data show CDR1 as SGDLS and CDR2 as YYNGEE. V was clipped by 6 bases and J by 0 bases, with 10 bases between them. This CDR3 comprises 14 residues.

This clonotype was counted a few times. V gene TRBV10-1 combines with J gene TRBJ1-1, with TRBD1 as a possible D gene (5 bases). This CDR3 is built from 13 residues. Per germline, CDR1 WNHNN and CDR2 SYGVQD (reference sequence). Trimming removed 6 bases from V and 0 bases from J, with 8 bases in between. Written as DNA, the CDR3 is TGCGCCAGCAGCGGGGACTTGAACACTGAAGCTTTCTTT. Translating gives CASSGDLNTEAFF.

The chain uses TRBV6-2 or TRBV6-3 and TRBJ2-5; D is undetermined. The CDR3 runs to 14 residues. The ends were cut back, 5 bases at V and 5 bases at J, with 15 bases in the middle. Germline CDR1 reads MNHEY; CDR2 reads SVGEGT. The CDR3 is CASSPPLNRETQYF. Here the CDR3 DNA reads TGTGCCAGCAGTCCCCCGCTCAACCGGGAGACCCAGTACTTC.

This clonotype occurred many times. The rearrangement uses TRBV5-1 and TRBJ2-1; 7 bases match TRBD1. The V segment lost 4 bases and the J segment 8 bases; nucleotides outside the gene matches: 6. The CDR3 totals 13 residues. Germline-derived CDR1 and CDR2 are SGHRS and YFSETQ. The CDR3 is CASSGTVLHEQFF. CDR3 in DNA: TGCGCCAGCAGCGGGACAGTCCTTCATGAGCAGTTCTTC. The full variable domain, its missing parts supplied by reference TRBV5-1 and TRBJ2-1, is KAGVTQTPRYLIKTRGQQVTLSCSPISGHRSVSWYQQTPGQGLQFLFEYFSETQRNKGNFPGRFSGRQFSNSRSEMNVSTLELGDSALYLCASSGTVLHEQFFGPGTRLTVL.

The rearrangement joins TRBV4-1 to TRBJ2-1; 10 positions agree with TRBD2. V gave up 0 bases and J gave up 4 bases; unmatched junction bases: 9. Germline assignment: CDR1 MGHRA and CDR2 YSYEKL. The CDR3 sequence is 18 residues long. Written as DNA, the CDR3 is TGCGCCAGCAGCCAAGAAGGAATAGGGACTAGCGTATACAATGAGCAGTTCTTC. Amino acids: CASSQEGIGTSVYNEQFF.

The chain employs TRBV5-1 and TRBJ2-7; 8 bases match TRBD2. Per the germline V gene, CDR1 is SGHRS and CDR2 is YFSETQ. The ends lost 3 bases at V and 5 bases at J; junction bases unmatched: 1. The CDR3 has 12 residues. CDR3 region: CASSWRGDEQYF. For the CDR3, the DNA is TGCGCCAGCAGCTGGCGGGGGGACGAGCAGTACTTC.

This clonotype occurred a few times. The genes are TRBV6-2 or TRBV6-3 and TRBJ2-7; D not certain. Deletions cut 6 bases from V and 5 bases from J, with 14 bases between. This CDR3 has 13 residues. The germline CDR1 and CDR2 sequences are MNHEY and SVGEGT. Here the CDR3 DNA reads TGTGCCAGCAGCAGGCCCCAATTGAACGAGCAGTACTTC. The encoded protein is CASSRPQLNEQYF.

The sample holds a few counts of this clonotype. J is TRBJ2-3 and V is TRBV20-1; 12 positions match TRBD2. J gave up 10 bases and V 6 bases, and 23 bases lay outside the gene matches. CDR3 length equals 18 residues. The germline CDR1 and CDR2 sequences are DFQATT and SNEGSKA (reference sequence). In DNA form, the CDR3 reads TGCAGTGCCGTCCCTAGCGGGGGGGCCCGGCCCGTGGGGAGGTCGCAGTATTTT. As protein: CSAVPSGGARPVGRSQYF.

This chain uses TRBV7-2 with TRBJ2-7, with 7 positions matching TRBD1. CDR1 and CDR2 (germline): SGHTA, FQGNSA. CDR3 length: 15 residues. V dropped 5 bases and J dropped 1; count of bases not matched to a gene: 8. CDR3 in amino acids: CASSPTGESSYEQYF. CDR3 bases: TGTGCCAGCAGCCCAACAGGGGAATCTTCCTACGAGCAGTACTTC.

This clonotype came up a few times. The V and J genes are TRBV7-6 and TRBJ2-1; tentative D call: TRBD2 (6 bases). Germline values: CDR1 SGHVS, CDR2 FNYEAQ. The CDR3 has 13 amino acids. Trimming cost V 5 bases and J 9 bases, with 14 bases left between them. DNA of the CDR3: TGTGCCAGCAGCCTTAGACTAGAAACTGAGCAGTTCTTC. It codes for CASSLRLETEQFF.

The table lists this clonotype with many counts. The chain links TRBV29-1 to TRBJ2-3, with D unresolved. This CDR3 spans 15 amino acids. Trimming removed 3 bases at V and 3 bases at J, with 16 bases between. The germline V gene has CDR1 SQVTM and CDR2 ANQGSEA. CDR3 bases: TGCAGCGTTGACGAAACGGGCTTGCGAACAGATACGCAGTATTTT. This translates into CSVDETGLRTDTQYF.

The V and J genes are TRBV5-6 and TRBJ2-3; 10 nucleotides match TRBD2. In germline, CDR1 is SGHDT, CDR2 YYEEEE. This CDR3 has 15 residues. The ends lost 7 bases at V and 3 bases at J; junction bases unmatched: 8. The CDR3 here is CASVRASGSTDTQYF. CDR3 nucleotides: TGTGCCAGCGTCCGGGCTAGCGGGAGTACAGATACGCAGTATTTT.

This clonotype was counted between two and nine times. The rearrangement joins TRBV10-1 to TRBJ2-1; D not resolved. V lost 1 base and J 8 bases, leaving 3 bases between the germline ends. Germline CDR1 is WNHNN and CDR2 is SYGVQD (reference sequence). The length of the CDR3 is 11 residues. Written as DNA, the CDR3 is TGCGCCAGCAGTGAGTTGGATGAGCAGTTCTTC. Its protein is CASSELDEQFF.

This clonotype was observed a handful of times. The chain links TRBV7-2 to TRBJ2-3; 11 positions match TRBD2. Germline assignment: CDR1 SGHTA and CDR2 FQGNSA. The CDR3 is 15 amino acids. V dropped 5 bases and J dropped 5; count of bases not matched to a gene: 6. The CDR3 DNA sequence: TGTGCCAGCAGCCAGCGGCTAGCGGGAGGAGATACGCAGTATTTT. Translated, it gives CASSQRLAGGDTQYF.

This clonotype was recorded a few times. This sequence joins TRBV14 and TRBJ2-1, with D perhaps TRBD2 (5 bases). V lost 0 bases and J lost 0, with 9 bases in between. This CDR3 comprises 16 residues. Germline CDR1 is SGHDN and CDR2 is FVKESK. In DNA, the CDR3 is TGTGCCAGCAGCCAAGATGGCGGGCGCTCCTACAATGAGCAGTTCTTC. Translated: CASSQDGGRSYNEQFF.

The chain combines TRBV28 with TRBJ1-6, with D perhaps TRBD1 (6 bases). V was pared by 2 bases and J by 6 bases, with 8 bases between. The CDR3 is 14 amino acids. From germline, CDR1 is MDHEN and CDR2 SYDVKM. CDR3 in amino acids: CASSLRTVNSPLHF. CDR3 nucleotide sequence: TGTGCCAGCAGTTTAAGGACAGTTAATTCACCCCTCCACTTT.

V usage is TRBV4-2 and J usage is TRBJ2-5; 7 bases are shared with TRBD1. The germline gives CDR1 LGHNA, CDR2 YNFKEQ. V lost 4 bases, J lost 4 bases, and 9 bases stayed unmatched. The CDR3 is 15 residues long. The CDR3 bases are TGTGCCAGCAGCCGAGCCCGGGACAGTCGAGAGACCCAGTACTTC. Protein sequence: CASSRARDSRETQYF.

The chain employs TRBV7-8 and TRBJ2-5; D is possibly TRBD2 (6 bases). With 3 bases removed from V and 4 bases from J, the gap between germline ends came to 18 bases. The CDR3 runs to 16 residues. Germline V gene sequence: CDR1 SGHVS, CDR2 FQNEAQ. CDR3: CASSLKSGSQGETQYF. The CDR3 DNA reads TGTGCCAGCAGCTTGAAATCCGGGAGCCAGGGAGAGACCCAGTACTTC.

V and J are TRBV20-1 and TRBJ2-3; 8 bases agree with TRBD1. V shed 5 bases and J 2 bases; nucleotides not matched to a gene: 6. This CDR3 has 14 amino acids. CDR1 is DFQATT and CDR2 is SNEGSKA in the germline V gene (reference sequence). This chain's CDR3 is CSASDRGDTDTQYF. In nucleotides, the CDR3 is TGCAGTGCTTCCGACAGGGGTGACACAGATACGCAGTATTTT.

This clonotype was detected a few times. The CDR3 nucleotides read TGTGCCAGCAGTTTACCCCCCGCAGGGGGCTGGTCCGAGCAGTACTTC. Residues: CASSLPPAGGWSEQYF. This rearrangement joins TRBV27 to TRBJ2-7; 8 nucleotides align to TRBD1. Germline trimming cut 2 bases from V and 6 bases from J; bases unmatched to any gene: 12. The CDR3 is made up of 16 amino acids. CDR1 is MNHEY, CDR2 SMNVEV, per germline (reference sequence).